The 28 T cell receptor beta chains reported below all come from one sample, sequenced in a study of T cell responses to AZD1222 COVID-19 vaccine (dated by TCRdb to 2020 to 2022). Interpreted using the paper, the time point label stands for: about 28 days (+/-7) after the second vaccine dose. Receptor libraries were prepared by the immunoSEQ multiplex PCR assay. What TCRdb holds here is the immuneACCESS table cut down to in-frame rearrangements. Part of the clones is not present; checked against another copy, under half of the missing clones reflect an unresolved V gene, and the others are unexplained. In all, the sample holds 130,000 to 150,000 clones, and around 83% of those were seen once. The ten largest clones add up to 5% to 6% of the sample. The sample here was peripheral blood, taken 28 days after the second AZD1222 dose. Every receptor here comes from an adult who received the AZD1222 COVID-19 vaccine.

The rearrangement links TRBV12-3 or TRBV12-4 to TRBJ2-7, with D possibly being TRBD2 (5 bases). This CDR3 contains 11 residues. Between the trimmed V and J ends, which lost 11 bases and 8 bases, there was a span of 16 bases. The CDR3 loop is CAARTCAKQYF. In DNA, the CDR3 is TGTGCCGCCCGGACTTGTGCGAAGCAGTACTTC.

The V call is TRBV29-1, the J call TRBJ2-5, with D possibly being TRBD1 or TRBD2 (5 bases each). Germline V lookup: CDR1 SQVTM, CDR2 ANQGSEA. Between the trimmed V and J ends, which lost 3 bases and 2 bases, there was a span of 10 bases. The CDR3 has 13 amino acids. As DNA, the CDR3 is TGCAGCGTTGACCCGGGGCTACAAGAGACCCAGTACTTC. Translation: CSVDPGLQETQYF.

This clone was observed once. The CDR3 DNA reads as TGTGCCAGCAGCTTGTTTGCTGTAAACTATGGCTACACCTTC. It encodes CASSLFAVNYGYTF. J is TRBJ1-2 and V is TRBV5-4; D not certain. The V and J ends lost 1 base and 2 bases respectively, with 9 bases between them. This CDR3 region has 14 residues. The germline V gene has CDR1 SGHNT and CDR2 YYREEE (reference sequence).

The chain links TRBV9 to TRBJ2-1; D is possibly TRBD2 (6 bases). CDR3 length: 15 amino acids. CDR1 is SGDLS, CDR2 YYNGEE, per germline. With 0 bases removed from V and 3 bases from J, the gap between germline ends came to 10 bases. This chain's CDR3 is CASSVAGTDYNEQFF. The CDR3 nucleotides read TGTGCCAGCAGCGTAGCAGGGACTGACTACAATGAGCAGTTCTTC.

The V call is TRBV2, the J call TRBJ2-3; 8 bases fit TRBD2. This CDR3 has 14 amino acids. In germline, CDR1 is SNHLY, CDR2 FYNNEI. V dropped 7 bases and J dropped 2; count of bases not matched to a gene: 5. The CDR3 protein is CASIRGGATDTQYF. The CDR3 DNA reads as TGTGCCAGCATTCGGGGGGGAGCCACAGATACGCAGTATTTT.

The CDR3 sequence: CAISDSSYEQYF. The CDR3 nucleotides are TGTGCCATCAGCGACAGTTCCTACGAGCAGTACTTC. This chain uses TRBV10-3 with TRBJ2-7; D is perhaps TRBD1 (5 bases). The CDR3 runs to 12 residues. V was pared by 6 bases and J by 1 base, with 7 bases between. Germline lookup yields CDR1 ENHRY and CDR2 SYGVKD.

This sequence joins TRBV6-6 and TRBJ1-2; 7 bases agree with TRBD1. The CDR3 consists of 14 residues. Looked up from germline, CDR1 is MNHNY and CDR2 is SVGAGI (reference sequence). The V segment lost 6 bases and the J segment 4 bases; nucleotides outside the gene matches: 8. Here the CDR3 reads CASSPPGQSYGYTF. CDR3 in DNA: TGTGCCAGCAGCCCTCCGGGACAGAGCTATGGCTACACCTTC.

The V gene is TRBV9, the J gene TRBJ1-3, with a weak D call TRBD1 (5 bases). Germline V CDR1 and CDR2: SGDLS, YYNGEE. This CDR3 region has 13 residues. V was clipped by 3 bases and J by 2 bases, with 6 bases between them. CDR3: CASSAGPGNTIYF. CDR3 nucleotides: TGTGCCAGCAGCGCGGGACCTGGAAACACCATATATTTT.

This clone was observed a few times. The junction differs from germline at one of its ends, possibly a read error. The CDR3 sequence: CASSQTGGAQEAQYF. DNA for the CDR3: TGTGCCAGCAGCCAGACAGGGGGGGCCCAAGAGGCCCAGTACTTC. The chain links TRBV4-2 to TRBJ2-5, with TRBD1 matching over 9 bases. The CDR3 extends over 15 amino acids. The germline V gene has CDR1 LGHNA and CDR2 YNFKEQ.

The V and J genes are TRBV2 and TRBJ1-1; TRBD1 might be the D (6 bases). Trimming removed 3 bases at V and 1 base at J, with 12 bases between. The germline V gene encodes CDR1 SNHLY and CDR2 FYNNEI. The CDR3 has 15 residues. This CDR3 is CASSDWGAGNTEAFF. As DNA, the CDR3 is TGTGCCAGCAGTGATTGGGGGGCGGGGAACACTGAAGCTTTCTTT.

The chain links TRBV27 to TRBJ2-3; TRBD2 agrees at 12 bases. Germline loops: CDR1 MNHEY, CDR2 SMNVEV (reference sequence). V shed 5 bases and J 2 bases; nucleotides not matched to a gene: 8. This CDR3 is 17 amino acids long. The CDR3 region is CASSPRTSGVYTDTQYF. The CDR3 nucleotides are TGTGCCAGCAGTCCCAGGACTAGCGGGGTGTACACAGATACGCAGTATTTT.

This rearrangement joins TRBV15 to TRBJ2-5; D is tentatively TRBD1 or TRBD2 (5 bases each). The germline CDR1 and CDR2 sequences are LNHNV and YYDKDF (reference sequence). The CDR3 loop spans 13 amino acids. V was pared by 3 bases and J by 4 bases, with 9 bases between. The CDR3, as DNA: TGTGCCACCAGCAGGGGACGAGGAGAGACCCAGTACTTC. Residues: CATSRGRGETQYF. Using reference TRBV15 and TRBJ2-5 for the parts outside the CDR3, the full variable domain is DAMVIQNPRYQVTQFGKPVTLSCSQTLNHNVMYWYQQKSSQAPKLLFHYYDKDFNNEADTPDNFQSRRPNTSFCFLDIRSPGLGDTAMYLCATSRGRGETQYFGPGTRLLVL.

The chain combines TRBV7-6 with TRBJ2-2, with D unresolved. Trimming removed 0 bases from V and 0 bases from J, with 8 bases in between. This CDR3 has 16 amino acids. Germline CDR1 reads SGHVS; CDR2 reads FNYEAQ. The CDR3 nucleotides are TGTGCCAGCAGCTTAGCTGATCTCACGAACACCGGGGAGCTGTTTTTT. Its translation: CASSLADLTNTGELFF.

The chain joins TRBV7-8 to TRBJ1-6, with a possible D match to TRBD1 (5 bases). V lost 0 bases and J lost 14, with 17 bases in between. The CDR3 extends over 15 amino acids. Germline V lookup: CDR1 SGHVS, CDR2 FQNEAQ. CDR3 nucleotides: TGTGCCAGCAGCTTAGCCGGTGTCAGCGGGGGAGCCCTCCACTTT. Amino acid sequence: CASSLAGVSGGALHF.

The chain has TRBV3-1 (or the pseudogene TRBV3-2) and TRBJ2-5; D is perhaps TRBD1 or TRBD2 (5 bases each). This CDR3 has 12 residues. The germline V and J ends were trimmed by 7 bases and 11 bases, with 17 bases remaining between them. The germline V gene encodes CDR1 LGHDT and CDR2 YNNKEL (reference sequence). CDR3 protein: CASTRRDGGQYF. The CDR3 DNA reads TGTGCCAGCACCCGCCGGGACGGTGGTCAGTACTTC.

A few counts support this clone. The J gene is TRBJ2-1, the V gene TRBV4-1, with D tentatively TRBD2 (5 bases). In germline, CDR1 is MGHRA, CDR2 YSYEKL. The CDR3 is 15 amino acids. V was clipped by 4 bases and J by 7 bases, with 17 bases between them. The DNA of the CDR3 is TGCGCCAGCAGCCCGCAATCGGGAATCTCTAATGAGCAGTTCTTC. Amino acid sequence: CASSPQSGISNEQFF.

This clone has only a few counts. The chain joins TRBV30 to TRBJ2-2; 9 bases match TRBD2. V was clipped by 1 base and J by 4 bases; unmatched bases: 4. The CDR3 runs to 15 residues. CDR1 and CDR2 (germline): GTSNPN, SVGIG (reference sequence). The CDR3 loop is CAWSGAGGPTGELFF. The CDR3 DNA sequence: TGTGCCTGGAGTGGGGCGGGAGGGCCCACCGGGGAGCTGTTTTTT.

The chain joins TRBV20-1 to TRBJ1-2; D might be TRBD1 (6 bases). Germline V gene data show CDR1 as DFQATT and CDR2 as SNEGSKA (reference sequence). The CDR3 is made up of 11 amino acids. Trimming removed 4 bases at V and 8 bases at J, with 11 bases between. The CDR3 region has the DNA TGCAGTGCTACCGACGGGACAGGCTACACCTTC. It codes for CSATDGTGYTF.

This rearrangement joins TRBV5-1 to TRBJ2-1; TRBD1 matches 7 bases. The CDR3 is 16 residues long. V lost 0 bases to trimming and J lost 7 bases; unmatched junction nucleotides: 10. Germline V CDR1 and CDR2: SGHRS, YFSETQ. CDR3 in amino acids: CASSLVSGRGYNEQFF. CDR3 coding DNA: TGCGCCAGCAGCTTGGTATCAGGCAGGGGGTATAATGAGCAGTTCTTC.

This chain connects TRBV18 to TRBJ2-3, with no clear D. Germline CDR1 is KGHSH and CDR2 is LQKENI. Trimming took off 4 bases at V and 4 bases at J, with 9 bases between the two ends. The CDR3 is 13 residues long. This chain's CDR3 is CASSLENPDTQYF. The DNA for the CDR3 is TGTGCCAGCTCACTGGAGAACCCAGATACGCAGTATTTT.

The V gene is TRBV19, the J gene TRBJ1-1, with D perhaps matching TRBD1 (5 bases). The germline V and J ends were trimmed by 1 base and 6 bases, with 6 bases remaining between them. The CDR3 runs 12 residues. In germline, CDR1 is LNHDA, CDR2 SQIVND (reference sequence). CDR3 in DNA: TGTGCCAGTAGTATAGGGGGGGCTGAAGCTTTCTTT. Residues: CASSIGGAEAFF.

This sequence joins TRBV6-5 and TRBJ2-7; TRBD2 aligns across 11 bases. Germline CDR1 is MNHEY and CDR2 is SVGAGI. Unmatched junction bases numbered 10, after V lost 5 bases and J lost 7 bases. CDR3 length equals 15 residues. DNA for the CDR3: TGTGCCAGCAGTCCGCTAGCGGGAGGTCTGAGGGAGCAGTACTTC. This sequence encodes CASSPLAGGLREQYF.

The genes are TRBV30 and TRBJ1-6; 8 bases are shared with TRBD1. Trimming cost V 3 bases and J 9 bases; bases outside gene matches: 7. The CDR3 runs to 14 residues. Germline V gives CDR1 GTSNPN, CDR2 SVGIG (reference sequence). In nucleotides, the CDR3 is TGTGCCTGGAGCCCGGGACAGGAGTTTTCACCCCTCCACTTT. Its translation is CAWSPGQEFSPLHF.

The chain has TRBV7-9 and TRBJ2-2, with D unclear. The germline gives CDR1 SEHNR, CDR2 FQNEAQ (reference sequence). V lost 5 bases to trimming and J lost 1 base, with 11 bases between them. The length of the CDR3 is 15 residues. The CDR3 region is CASSRGVLNTGELFF. CDR3 DNA sequence: TGTGCCAGCAGCAGAGGCGTTCTGAACACCGGGGAGCTGTTTTTT. Full variable domain (outside the CDR3, taken from reference TRBV7-9 and TRBJ2-2): DTGVSQNPRHKITKRGQNVTFRCDPISEHNRLYWYRQTLGQGPEFLTYFQNEAQLEKSRLLSDRFSAERPKGSFSTLEIQRTEQGDSAMYLCASSRGVLNTGELFFGEGSRLTVL.

Comments on this clone: One end of the junction varies from germline; a read error may be responsible. The rearrangement uses TRBV10-1 and TRBJ2-7; 9 positions match TRBD2. The CDR3 runs 13 residues. Germline assignment: CDR1 WNHNN and CDR2 SYGVQD (reference sequence). CDR3 nucleotides: TGCGCCAGCAGTATAGCGGGAGTCTACGAGCAGTGCTTC. It is translated as CASSIAGVYEQCF.

The chain combines TRBV12-3 or TRBV12-4 with TRBJ2-3; 7 bases fit TRBD2. This CDR3 spans 12 amino acids. Trimming cost V 3 bases and J 8 bases; bases outside gene matches: 2. As DNA, the CDR3 is TGTGCCAGCAGTTTGGGCGGGAGTACGCAGTATTTT. Protein product: CASSLGGSTQYF.

The rearrangement uses TRBV24-1 and TRBJ2-3; TRBD1 matches 7 bases. From germline, CDR1 is KGHDR and CDR2 SFDVKD. After removal of 4 bases from V and 4 bases from J, the junction contained 7 bases not matched to a gene. There are 15 residues in the CDR3. The CDR3 nucleotides are TGTGCCACCAGTGACGGGACAGCCAGGTCAGATACGCAGTATTTT. It yields the protein CATSDGTARSDTQYF.

V and J are TRBV10-3 and TRBJ1-1; 7 bases line up with TRBD1. The CDR3 has 17 amino acids. CDR1 and CDR2 from the germline V gene are ENHRY and SYGVKD. The V and J ends lost 0 bases and 0 bases, in that order; junction bases with no gene match: 7. CDR3 DNA sequence: TGTGCCATCAGTGAGTCGGGACAGACACTCCTGAACACTGAAGCTTTCTTT. This encodes CAISESGQTLLNTEAFF.